This T cell receptor beta chain was recorded in a study of blood T cell repertoires in COVID-19. On the study more broadly: Samples came from the United States, Italy and Spain, spanning acute and convalescent COVID-19. Sample material is recorded as cDNA or gDNA derived from T cells, B-cell-depleted T cells, or PBMCs.

Trimming shortened V by 2 bases and J by 3 bases, and 13 bases separated the two germline ends. Germline lookup yields CDR1 SEHNR and CDR2 FQNEAQ (reference sequence). The CDR3 covers 15 residues. The authors' processing: The assay estimated nucleated cells by amplifying reference gene primers. Produced via immunoSEQ multiplex PCR; TCRdb's table is partial and in-frame only. The DNA was the basis for D and trimming; V, J and clone size are from that table. The table lists roughly 160,000 clones, roughly 90% of them singletons. The sample consisted of peripheral blood. The rearrangement links TRBV7-9 to TRBJ1-1; unclear D gene. This clonotype was obtained from a man in his fifties or sixties with acute or convalescent COVID-19. CDR3 sequence reads: CASSLFRERDTEAFF. The CDR3 coding sequence is TGTGCCAGCAGCTTATTCCGGGAGAGGGACACTGAAGCTTTCTTT.